This T cell receptor beta chain stems from a study of breast tumors, draining lymph nodes, adjacent tissues. Looked up from germline, CDR1 is SEHNR and CDR2 is FQNEAQ (reference sequence). This CDR3 has 18 amino acids. Unmatched junction bases numbered 12, after V lost 5 bases and J lost 6 bases. TCRdb reprocessed the multiplex PCR reads via MiXCR and lists one record per CDR3 protein. The sample has about 20,000 distinct CDR3 sequences; roughly 44% are singletons. This TCR was recovered from a female donor with breast cancer. Some clones in this sample may be carry-over from other donors' samples. V is TRBV7-9 and J is TRBJ2-1; 14 nucleotides align to TRBD2. The sequenced sample was breast tumor tissue. The CDR3 sequence: CASSPQGRGTSGSNEQFF. In nucleotides, the CDR3 is TGTGCCAGCAGCCCTCAAGGTCGGGGGACTAGCGGGAGCAATGAGCAGTTCTTC.